These 25 T cell receptor beta chains were all obtained from the same sample, sequenced in a study of shared clonotypes between healthy human individuals. Profiled with immunoSEQ multiplex PCR; TCRdb holds only in-frame clones, not every one. This table holds about 2.4 million clones, 85% to 95% found once. The sample taken for sequencing was naive CD4+ T cells sorted from blood. Subset denoted: CD45RA+ positively selected. The receptors were sampled from a man aged 18 to 29 in good health.

In DNA, the CDR3 is TGTGCCAGTAGTACGGGGGACAGGGTTCCTGGAAAACTGTTTTTT. Protein product: CASSTGDRVPGKLFF. The genes are TRBV19 and TRBJ1-4; TRBD1 matches at 9 bases. J lost 10 bases, V lost 4 bases, and 10 bases had no gene match. CDR1 is LNHDA and CDR2 is SQIVND in the germline V gene (reference sequence). CDR3 length: 15 amino acids.

V and J are TRBV29-1 and TRBJ1-2; D gene ambiguous. V was trimmed by 4 bases and J by 4 bases, leaving 7 bases between them. Germline V gene lookup returns CDR1 SQVTM and CDR2 ANQGSEA. The CDR3 extends over 11 amino acids. The CDR3 loop is CSVAFSYGYTF. The CDR3 coding sequence is TGCAGCGTTGCGTTTAGCTATGGCTACACCTTC.

The chain recombines TRBV28 with TRBJ1-2; D is possibly TRBD1 (6 bases). Trimming took off 6 bases at V and 3 bases at J, with 17 bases between the two ends. CDR3 length equals 15 residues. Germline CDR1 is MDHEN and CDR2 is SYDVKM. The CDR3 loop is CASSPGQGKHYGYTF. CDR3 nucleotides: TGTGCCAGCAGCCCAGGTCAGGGGAAGCACTATGGCTACACCTTC.

This clone was found once. This rearrangement joins TRBV29-1 to TRBJ2-6, with 8 bases that match TRBD2. Per germline, CDR1 SQVTM and CDR2 ANQGSEA. The V and J ends lost 1 base and 1 base, in that order; junction bases with no gene match: 0. This CDR3 region has 15 residues. This CDR3 reads CSVEVAGSGANVLTF. CDR3 nucleotides: TGCAGCGTTGAAGTAGCGGGATCTGGGGCCAACGTCCTGACTTTC.

The genes are TRBV7-2 and TRBJ2-3; 8 bases are shared with TRBD2. This CDR3 comprises 16 residues. The V segment lost 1 base and the J segment 2 bases; nucleotides outside the gene matches: 5. Germline-derived CDR1 and CDR2 are SGHTA and FQGNSA. The CDR3 is CASSLVLAGPTDTQYF. In DNA, the CDR3 is TGTGCCAGCAGCTTAGTGCTAGCGGGCCCCACAGATACGCAGTATTTT. The whole variable domain, filled in from reference TRBV7-2 and TRBJ2-3, reads GAGVSQSPSNKVTEKGKDVELRCDPISGHTALYWYRQSLGQGLEFLIYFQGNSAPDKSGLPSDRFSAERTGGSVSTLTIQRTQQEDSAVYLCASSLVLAGPTDTQYFGPGTRLTVL.

CDR3 protein: CASSLGDRKKNIQYF. For the CDR3, the DNA is TGTGCCAGCAGCTTGGGGGACAGGAAAAAAAACATTCAGTACTTC. The chain employs TRBV5-6 and TRBJ2-4; TRBD1 aligns across 8 bases. With V trimmed by 0 bases and J by 4 bases, 3 bases remained unmatched. Per germline, CDR1 SGHDT and CDR2 YYEEEE. The CDR3 is 15 residues long. The complete variable domain, with remaining parts taken from reference TRBV5-6 and TRBJ2-4, reads DAGVTQSPTHLIKTRGQQVTLRCSPKSGHDTVSWYQQALGQGPQFIFQYYEEEERQRGNFPDRFSGHQFPNYSSELNVNALLLGDSALYLCASSLGDRKKNIQYFGAGTRLSVL.

In DNA form, the CDR3 reads TGTGCCAGCAGTCCACTTAGGACAGTTGGGGAGCAGTTCTTC. Protein: CASSPLRTVGEQFF. The V gene is TRBV6-1, the J gene TRBJ2-1; weak D call: TRBD1 (6 bases). Trimming left V 5 bases short and J 10 bases short, with 18 bases between. The CDR3 has 14 residues. Germline V gene lookup returns CDR1 MNHNS and CDR2 SASEGT.

The chain couples TRBV21-1 to TRBJ2-2; the D segment call TRBD1 is taken from the table without a DNA check. TRBV21-1 is a recognized pseudogene. The CDR3 extends over 13 amino acids. The CDR3 region has the DNA TGTGCCCGCGCAGGGAATGGCAACGGGGAGCTGTTTTTT. Its protein product is CARAGNGNGELFF.

The chain couples TRBV5-1 to TRBJ2-5, with TRBD2 identical over 10 bases. V was pared by 4 bases and J by 2 bases, with 11 bases of the junction left unmatched. This CDR3 is 17 amino acids long. CDR1 is SGHRS, CDR2 YFSETQ, per germline. CDR3 amino acids: CASSALKTSGQQETQYF. As DNA, the CDR3 is TGCGCCAGCAGCGCCCTAAAGACTAGCGGGCAGCAAGAGACCCAGTACTTC.

The chain employs TRBV4-1 and TRBJ1-4; possible D gene TRBD1, 6 bases. Trimming stripped 4 bases from V and 5 bases from J, with 14 bases between. The germline V gene has CDR1 MGHRA and CDR2 YSYEKL. CDR3 length equals 15 residues. The CDR3 DNA sequence: TGCGCCAGCAGCCGGGTGGAGGGGGTCAATGAAAAACTGTTTTTT. Its protein is CASSRVEGVNEKLFF.

The V and J genes are TRBV30 and TRBJ2-1; 10 bases are shared with TRBD2. This CDR3 is built from 15 residues. Germline V gene data show CDR1 as GTSNPN and CDR2 as SVGIG (reference sequence). J was trimmed by 10 bases and V by 0 bases; bases with no gene match: 9. CDR3 amino acids: CAWSVASGSGGEQFF. CDR3 nucleotide sequence: TGTGCCTGGAGTGTAGCTAGCGGGAGTGGTGGGGAGCAGTTCTTC.

This clone is a singleton in its sample. The chain's CDR3 is CASSFRQSEAFF. CDR3 nucleotides: TGTGCCAGCAGTTTTCGACAGTCTGAAGCTTTCTTT. The rearrangement links TRBV6-6 to TRBJ1-1, with D possibly being TRBD1 (5 bases). This CDR3 region has 12 residues. Trimming pared 4 bases from V and 6 bases from J, leaving 9 bases between. CDR1 and CDR2 from the germline V gene are MNHNY and SVGAGI (reference sequence).

The CDR3 bases are TGTGCCAGCAGCTTAGCCCAGGGCGGGAATTCACCCCTCCACTTT. Amino acid sequence: CASSLAQGGNSPLHF. This sequence joins TRBV7-9 and TRBJ1-6; D is perhaps TRBD1 (5 bases). The CDR3 spans 15 residues. CDR1 is SEHNR, CDR2 FQNEAQ, per germline (reference sequence). V lost 0 bases and J 7 bases, leaving 10 bases between the germline ends.

The CDR3 DNA is TGTGCCAGCAGCTTATCGTCGACACAATTGACGGATACGCAGTATTTT. Translating it yields CASSLSSTQLTDTQYF. This chain links TRBV7-2 with TRBJ2-3; the D is unclear. The germline V gene has CDR1 SGHTA and CDR2 FQGNSA. CDR3 length equals 16 residues. The ends were cut back, 2 bases at V and 6 bases at J, with 18 bases in the middle.

V is TRBV5-6 and J is TRBJ2-7; 7 bases are shared with TRBD1. This CDR3 has 13 amino acids. Trimming removed 4 bases from V and 6 bases from J; junction bases left unmatched: 7. Germline CDR1 reads SGHDT; CDR2 reads YYEEEE. The CDR3: CASSLGQPIEQYF. The CDR3 DNA reads as TGTGCCAGCAGCCTGGGACAGCCTATCGAGCAGTACTTC.

This clone has just one count. The V and J genes are TRBV4-1 and TRBJ2-7; 8 bases match TRBD2. Trimming at V came to 4 bases and at J to 2 bases, leaving 13 bases not matched to a gene. The V gene's germline CDR1 is MGHRA and CDR2 YSYEKL. The length of the CDR3 is 17 residues. The CDR3 region is CASSLGVGTSGAYEQYF. The CDR3 region has the DNA TGCGCCAGCAGCCTTGGCGTGGGCACTAGCGGAGCCTACGAGCAGTACTTC.

Points on this clone: The same CDR3 is also encoded by other DNA sequences in this sample. J is TRBJ2-3 and V is TRBV6-6, with D unresolved. There are 14 residues in the CDR3. Germline V gene data show CDR1 as MNHNY and CDR2 as SVGAGI (reference sequence). V gave up 2 bases and J gave up 2 bases, with 8 bases separating them. This CDR3 is CASSYGGSTDTQYF. The CDR3 bases are TGTGCCAGCAGTTACGGTGGGTCCACAGATACGCAGTATTTT.

Only one count was recorded for this clone. The CDR3 is CAISAGGLAGHEQYF. CDR3 in DNA: TGTGCCATCAGTGCCGGTGGACTAGCGGGCCACGAGCAGTACTTC. This chain uses TRBV10-3 with TRBJ2-7, with 11 bases aligning to TRBD2. From germline, CDR1 is ENHRY and CDR2 SYGVKD. The CDR3 is 15 amino acids. Germline trimming cut 4 bases from V and 5 bases from J; bases unmatched to any gene: 7.

CDR3 sequence reads: CASTQGGPGELFF. The CDR3 region has the DNA TGTGCCAGCACGCAGGGCGGGCCCGGGGAGCTGTTTTTT. This sequence joins TRBV7-2 and TRBJ2-2, with D perhaps matching TRBD1 or TRBD2 (5 bases each). The ends were cut back, 7 bases at V and 6 bases at J, with 12 bases in the middle. The CDR3 sequence is 13 residues long. Looked up from germline, CDR1 is SGHTA and CDR2 is FQGNSA.

The rearrangement links TRBV7-8 to TRBJ2-5, with 7 bases fitting TRBD1. V lost 5 bases, J lost 2 bases, and 11 bases stayed unmatched. The CDR3 sequence is 16 residues long. Germline CDR1 is SGHVS and CDR2 is FQNEAQ. CDR3 residues: CASSRLTRDRQETQYF. DNA for the CDR3: TGTGCCAGCAGCCGCCTAACCCGGGACAGACAAGAGACCCAGTACTTC.

This clone was counted only a few times. The DNA for the CDR3 is TGTGCCAGCACCCACTCTATGCGGGGCTACACCTTC. It is translated as CASTHSMRGYTF. The chain carries TRBV7-9 and TRBJ1-2; D is undetermined. The CDR3 is 12 residues long. Germline V gene data show CDR1 as SEHNR and CDR2 as FQNEAQ (reference sequence). V was trimmed by 7 bases and J by 8 bases, leaving 14 bases between them.

This clone was counted between two and nine times. The chain is built from TRBV7-3 and TRBJ1-2; the D gene is possibly TRBD1 (5 bases). V lost 2 bases to trimming and J lost 4 bases, with 8 bases between them. This CDR3 spans 13 amino acids. Germline CDR1 reads SGHTA; CDR2 reads FQGTGA. Written as DNA, the CDR3 is TGTGCCAGCAGCTTAGGGGCTGGCTATGGCTACACCTTC. Amino acid sequence: CASSLGAGYGYTF.

V is TRBV7-2 and J is TRBJ1-2; no reliable D call. Germline V lookup: CDR1 SGHTA, CDR2 FQGNSA. Trimming stripped 5 bases from V and 3 bases from J, with 10 bases between. The CDR3 is made up of 13 amino acids. Written as DNA, the CDR3 is TGTGCCAGCAGCCCGCCTGGGGACTATGGCTACACCTTC. Its translation: CASSPPGDYGYTF.

The chain uses TRBV7-2 and TRBJ2-3; D is perhaps TRBD1 (5 bases). This CDR3 is built from 14 residues. The germline V gene encodes CDR1 SGHTA and CDR2 FQGNSA. Trimming cost V 0 bases and J 2 bases, with 6 bases left between them. The CDR3 sequence: CASSLARVTDTQYF. The CDR3 bases are TGTGCCAGCAGCTTAGCCAGGGTCACAGATACGCAGTATTTT.

The chain couples TRBV9 to TRBJ2-7; TRBD1 might be the D (6 bases). The germline V gene has CDR1 SGDLS and CDR2 YYNGEE. V lost 0 bases, J lost 0 bases, and 10 bases lay in between. The CDR3 consists of 15 residues. In DNA, the CDR3 is TGTGCCAGCAGCGTAGGGGGGCCCCTCTCCTACGAGCAGTACTTC. The encoded protein is CASSVGGPLSYEQYF.